A single sample gave rise to the 20 T cell receptor beta chains below, sequenced in a study of cytomegalovirus exposure and HLA in healthy donors. PCR involved 60 Vbeta and 13 Jbeta primers. Sequenced by immunoSEQ multiplex PCR; TCRdb stores in-frame clones only, minus some. The sample includes about 170,000 clones, about 85% of them seen just once. Material for sequencing was PBMCs. The receptors here all came from a boy aged 2 to 9 in good health and CMV-seronegative.

The CDR3 here is CASSSRTSGRANEQFF. The CDR3 DNA sequence: TGTGCCAGCAGTTCACGAACTAGCGGGAGGGCCAATGAGCAGTTCTTC. The gene calls are TRBV7-9 and TRBJ2-1; 13 nucleotides agree with TRBD2. The CDR3 consists of 16 residues. Germline V gene lookup returns CDR1 SEHNR and CDR2 FQNEAQ (reference sequence). The ends lost 6 bases at V and 6 bases at J; junction bases unmatched: 8.

This clone has only one observation. This chain uses TRBV7-7 with TRBJ1-1; D is unresolved. Germline loops: CDR1 SSHAT, CDR2 FNYEAQ (reference sequence). V was trimmed by 5 bases and J by 0 bases, leaving 7 bases between them. CDR3 length: 13 residues. In nucleotides, the CDR3 is TGTGCCAGCAGCCAAACATTGAACACTGAAGCTTTCTTT. It translates to CASSQTLNTEAFF. The full variable domain, rest sourced from reference TRBV7-7 and TRBJ1-1, is GAGVSQSPRYKVTKRGQDVTLRCDPISSHATLYWYQQALGQGPEFLTYFNYEAQPDKSGLPSDRFSAERPEGSISTLTIQRTEQRDSAMYRCASSQTLNTEAFFGQGTRLTVV.

The chain recombines TRBV27 with TRBJ2-7; 11 positions agree with TRBD2. After removal of 0 bases from V and 5 bases from J, the junction contained 0 bases not matched to a gene. This CDR3 spans 14 amino acids. In germline, CDR1 is MNHEY, CDR2 SMNVEV (reference sequence). CDR3 sequence (DNA): TGTGCCAGCAGTTTATCGGGACTAGCGGACGAGCAGTACTTC. This gives the protein CASSLSGLADEQYF.

A remark on this clone: Other nucleotide sequences from this sample produce the same CDR3. This chain uses TRBV2 with TRBJ2-7, with TRBD2 as a possible D gene (5 bases). The CDR3 extends over 14 amino acids. The ends were cut back, 7 bases at V and 2 bases at J, with 15 bases in the middle. Germline V gives CDR1 SNHLY, CDR2 FYNNEI. For the CDR3, the DNA is TGTGCCAGCACGTTGAGTGGACTGGCCTACGAGCAGTACTTC. Translating gives CASTLSGLAYEQYF. The whole variable domain, remainder taken from reference TRBV2 and TRBJ2-7, is EPEVTQTPSHQVTQMGQEVILRCVPISNHLYFYWYRQILGQKVEFLVSFYNNEISEKSEIFDDQFSVERPDGSNFTLKIRSTKLEDSAMYFCASTLSGLAYEQYFGPGTRLTVT.

The chain joins TRBV6-5 to TRBJ2-1; 9 bases align to TRBD2. The CDR3 has 15 amino acids. With 5 bases clipped from V and 5 bases from J, the junction kept 7 bases outside the gene matches. Germline V gives CDR1 MNHEY, CDR2 SVGAGI. The CDR3 DNA is TGTGCCAGCAGTAAAGGGACTAGCCGAAACAATGAGCAGTTCTTC. Encoded protein: CASSKGTSRNNEQFF.

This rearrangement joins TRBV19 to TRBJ1-1; D is ambiguous. CDR1 is LNHDA and CDR2 is SQIVND in the germline V gene (reference sequence). The CDR3 spans 13 residues. V lost 5 bases and J lost 6, with 13 bases in between. Written as DNA, the CDR3 is TGTGCCAGTAGTGAGGGTTCAAAGGCTGAAGCTTTCTTT. It translates to CASSEGSKAEAFF.

The sample holds a few counts of this clone. As DNA, the CDR3 is TGCGCCAGCAGCTTGGCCTTCTCTAGCGGTGATCGCACAGATACGCAGTATTTT. Protein sequence: CASSLAFSSGDRTDTQYF. The chain employs TRBV5-1 and TRBJ2-3, with 7 bases identical to TRBD2. CDR1 SGHRS and CDR2 YFSETQ come from the germline V gene. The V segment lost 0 bases and the J segment 1 base; nucleotides outside the gene matches: 11. This CDR3 has 18 residues.

V is TRBV30 and J is TRBJ1-1; a possible D gene is TRBD1 (6 bases). There are 13 residues in the CDR3. The V gene's germline CDR1 is GTSNPN and CDR2 SVGIG (reference sequence). With 5 bases removed from V and 0 bases from J, the gap between germline ends came to 10 bases. DNA for the CDR3: TGTGCCTGGTTCCGGGACATGAACACTGAAGCTTTCTTT. Translated, it gives CAWFRDMNTEAFF.

The chain recombines TRBV7-9 with TRBJ1-1; tentative D call: TRBD1 (5 bases). Germline V gives CDR1 SEHNR, CDR2 FQNEAQ (reference sequence). This CDR3 comprises 12 residues. The V gene lost 4 bases and the J gene lost 8 bases, with 11 bases spanning the gap. The CDR3 sequence: CASSWVGVEAFF. CDR3 nucleotides: TGTGCCAGCAGCTGGGTAGGGGTAGAAGCTTTCTTT.

The V and J genes are TRBV29-1 and TRBJ2-3, with 8 bases aligning to TRBD2. The CDR3 is 15 residues long. Trimming cost V 4 bases and J 2 bases; bases outside gene matches: 8. Germline-derived CDR1 and CDR2 are SQVTM and ANQGSEA. CDR3 amino acids: CSVAGERGFTDTQYF. The CDR3 bases are TGCAGCGTTGCGGGGGAGCGGGGGTTCACAGATACGCAGTATTTT.

The chain carries TRBV19 and TRBJ2-2, with a possible D match to TRBD2 (6 bases). The CDR3 spans 16 residues. The V and J ends lost 3 bases and 5 bases respectively, with 16 bases between them. Germline values: CDR1 LNHDA, CDR2 SQIVND (reference sequence). The CDR3 DNA is TGTGCCAGTAGTATCCCCCCAGGGAGGACAACCGGGGAGCTGTTTTTT. Amino acid sequence: CASSIPPGRTTGELFF.

This chain uses TRBV23-1 with TRBJ1-6; 10 nucleotides agree with TRBD1. TRBV23-1 is recorded as an ORF, its role being uncertain. With 4 bases clipped from V and 7 bases from J, the junction kept 1 base outside the gene matches. This CDR3 contains 14 residues. CDR3 residues: CASSRGQGNSPLHF. CDR3 DNA: TGCGCCAGCAGTCGGGGACAGGGGAATTCACCCCTCCACTTT.

This rearrangement joins TRBV2 to TRBJ1-1; 7 bases are shared with TRBD1. Germline V lookup: CDR1 SNHLY, CDR2 FYNNEI. This CDR3 region has 11 residues. The V and J ends lost 11 bases and 11 bases, in that order; junction bases with no gene match: 11. CDR3: CAGRDSGYAFF. As DNA, the CDR3 is TGTGCCGGTCGGGACAGCGGTTACGCTTTCTTT.

V gene TRBV5-8 combines with J gene TRBJ1-2; a weak D match, TRBD1 (6 bases). The CDR3 length is 16 residues. V dropped 4 bases and J dropped 3 bases, with 19 bases sitting between them. Germline CDR1 reads SGHTS; CDR2 reads YDEGEE. The DNA for the CDR3 is TGTGCCAGCAGCCAGATGATGGGGGGGCGCGACTATGGCTACACCTTC. As protein: CASSQMMGGRDYGYTF. Complete variable domain (other parts from reference TRBV5-8 and TRBJ1-2): EAGVTQSPTHLIKTRGQQATLRCSPISGHTSVYWYQQALGLGLQFLLWYDEGEERNRGNFPPRFSGRQFPNYSSELNVNALELEDSALYLCASSQMMGGRDYGYTFGSGTRLTVV.

This sequence joins TRBV28 and TRBJ2-7, with 7 bases lining up with TRBD1. This CDR3 region has 15 residues. In germline, CDR1 is MDHEN, CDR2 SYDVKM. V was pared by 6 bases and J by 2 bases, with 10 bases of the junction left unmatched. The CDR3 region has the DNA TGTGCCAGCAGCGAGCCGGGACAGCCACCCTACGAGCAGTACGTC. Encoded protein: CASSEPGQPPYEQYV.

The genes are TRBV4-1 and TRBJ2-1; no clear D gene. The CDR3 consists of 16 residues. Germline V CDR1 and CDR2: MGHRA, YSYEKL. Trimming removed 4 bases from V and 4 bases from J, with 17 bases in between. The DNA of the CDR3 is TGCGCCAGCAGCCTCGCGCGAGGCTATTATTACAATGAGCAGTTCTTC. It translates to CASSLARGYYYNEQFF.

The rearrangement uses TRBV5-4 and TRBJ1-3, with 7 bases that match TRBD1. CDR3 length: 16 residues. V was pared by 4 bases and J by 1 base, with 8 bases of the junction left unmatched. Germline assignment: CDR1 SGHNT and CDR2 YYREEE (reference sequence). The CDR3 region has the DNA TGTGCCAGCAGCAGAGACAGGGCGCTGTCTGGAAACACCATATATTTT. It codes for CASSRDRALSGNTIYF. The entire variable domain, with the rest obtained from reference TRBV5-4 and TRBJ1-3, is as follows: ETGVTQSPTHLIKTRGQQVTLRCSSQSGHNTVSWYQQALGQGPQFIFQYYREEENGRGNFPPRFSGLQFPNYSSELNVNALELDDSALYLCASSRDRALSGNTIYFGEGSWLTVV.

The chain links TRBV5-4 to TRBJ1-2, with D perhaps matching TRBD1 (6 bases). Germline CDR1 is SGHNT and CDR2 is YYREEE (reference sequence). Between the trimmed V and J ends, which lost 4 bases and 2 bases, there was a span of 15 bases. This CDR3 is 15 amino acids long. CDR3 amino acids: CASSLGEQGNYGYTF. Written as DNA, the CDR3 is TGTGCCAGCAGCCTGGGCGAACAGGGAAACTATGGCTACACCTTC.

This chain links TRBV28 with TRBJ1-1, with a weak D call TRBD1 (6 bases). The germline CDR1 and CDR2 sequences are MDHEN and SYDVKM. V gave up 6 bases and J gave up 0 bases, with 11 bases separating them. This CDR3 contains 14 residues. The CDR3 protein is CASSQDSLNTEAFF. The CDR3 bases are TGTGCCAGCAGCCAGGACAGCCTGAACACTGAAGCTTTCTTT.

The rearrangement links TRBV6-1 to TRBJ2-5; TRBD2 is a possible D gene (7 bases). This CDR3 has 13 amino acids. The V and J ends lost 9 bases and 5 bases respectively, with 16 bases between them. CDR1 MNHNS and CDR2 SASEGT come from the germline V gene. CDR3 DNA sequence: TGTGCCAGGGGGGGGGCCGTCCGGGAGACCCAGTACTTC. This gives the protein CARGGAVRETQYF.